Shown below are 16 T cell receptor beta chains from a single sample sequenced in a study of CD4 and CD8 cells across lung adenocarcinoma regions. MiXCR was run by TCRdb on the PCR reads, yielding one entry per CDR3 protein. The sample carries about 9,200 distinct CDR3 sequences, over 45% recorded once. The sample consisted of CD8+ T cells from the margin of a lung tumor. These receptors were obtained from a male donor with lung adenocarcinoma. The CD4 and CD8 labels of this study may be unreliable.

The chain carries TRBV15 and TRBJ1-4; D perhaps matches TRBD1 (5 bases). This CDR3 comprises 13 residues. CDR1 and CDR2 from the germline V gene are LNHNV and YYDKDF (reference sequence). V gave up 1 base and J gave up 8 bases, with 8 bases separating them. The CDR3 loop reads CATSRGTNEKLFF. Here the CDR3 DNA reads TGTGCCACCAGCAGAGGGACAAACGAAAAACTGTTTTTT.

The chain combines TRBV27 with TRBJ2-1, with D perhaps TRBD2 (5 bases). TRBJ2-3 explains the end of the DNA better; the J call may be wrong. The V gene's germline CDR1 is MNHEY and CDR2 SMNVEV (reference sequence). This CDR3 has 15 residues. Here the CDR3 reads CASSSATMTVPEQYF. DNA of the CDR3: TGTGCCAGCAGTTCAGCGACTATGACCGTCCCTGAGCAGTATTTT.

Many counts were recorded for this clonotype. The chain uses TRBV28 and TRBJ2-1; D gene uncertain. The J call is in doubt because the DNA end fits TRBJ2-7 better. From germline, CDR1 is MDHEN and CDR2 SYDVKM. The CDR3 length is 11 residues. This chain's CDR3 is CASSLEKPQYF. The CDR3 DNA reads TGTGCCAGCAGTTTGGAAAAACCGCAGTACTTC.

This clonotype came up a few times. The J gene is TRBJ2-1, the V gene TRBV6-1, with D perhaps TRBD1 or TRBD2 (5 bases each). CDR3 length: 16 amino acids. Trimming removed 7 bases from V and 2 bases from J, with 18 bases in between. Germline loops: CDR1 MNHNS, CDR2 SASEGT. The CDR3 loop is CASTKGVGNAYNEQFF. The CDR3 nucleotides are TGTGCCAGCACCAAAGGGGTCGGGAACGCCTACAATGAGCAGTTCTTC.

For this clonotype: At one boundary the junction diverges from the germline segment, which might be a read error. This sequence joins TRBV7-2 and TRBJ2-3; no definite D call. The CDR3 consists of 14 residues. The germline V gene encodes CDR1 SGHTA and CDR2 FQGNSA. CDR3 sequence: CASSGHGPKNTQYF. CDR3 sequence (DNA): TGTGCCAGCAGCGGGCACGGACCCAAAAATACGCAGTACTTT.

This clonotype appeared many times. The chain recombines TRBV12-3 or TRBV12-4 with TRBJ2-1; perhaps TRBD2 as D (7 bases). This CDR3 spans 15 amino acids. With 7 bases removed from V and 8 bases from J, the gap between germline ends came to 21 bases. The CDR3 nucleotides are TGTGCCAGCACCTTAACTATGGGGGGGGGCGATGAGCAGTTCTTC. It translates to CASTLTMGGGDEQFF.

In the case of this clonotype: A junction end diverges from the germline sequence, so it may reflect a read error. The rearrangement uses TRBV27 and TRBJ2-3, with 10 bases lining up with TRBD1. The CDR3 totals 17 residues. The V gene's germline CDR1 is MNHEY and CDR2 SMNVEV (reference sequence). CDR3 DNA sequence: TGTGCCAGCAGTTTGAATTCCGGGACAGGGGCCACAGATACGCAGTACTTT. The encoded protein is CASSLNSGTGATDTQYF.

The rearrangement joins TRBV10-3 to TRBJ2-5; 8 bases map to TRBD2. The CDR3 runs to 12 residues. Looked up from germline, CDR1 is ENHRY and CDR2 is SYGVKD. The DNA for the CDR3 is TGTGCTTTTAGCGGGGAGGGAGAGACCCAGTACTTC. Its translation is CAFSGEGETQYF.

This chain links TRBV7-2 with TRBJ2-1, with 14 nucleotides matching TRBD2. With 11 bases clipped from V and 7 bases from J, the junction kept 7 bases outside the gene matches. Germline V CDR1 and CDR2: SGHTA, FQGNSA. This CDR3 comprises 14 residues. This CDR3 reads CAGSGTSGSNEQFF. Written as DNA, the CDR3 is TGTGCCGGAAGCGGGACTAGCGGGAGTAATGAGCAGTTCTTC.

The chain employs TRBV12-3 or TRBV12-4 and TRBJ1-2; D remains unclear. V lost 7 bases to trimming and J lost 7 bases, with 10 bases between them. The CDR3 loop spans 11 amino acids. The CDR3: CASTLTSGYTF. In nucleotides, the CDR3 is TGTGCCAGCACCTTGACATCTGGCTACACCTTC.

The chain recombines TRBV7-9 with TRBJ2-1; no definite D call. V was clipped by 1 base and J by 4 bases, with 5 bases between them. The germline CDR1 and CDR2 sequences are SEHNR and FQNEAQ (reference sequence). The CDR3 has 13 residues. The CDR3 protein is CASSLDTYNEQFF. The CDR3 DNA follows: TGTGCCAGCAGCTTAGACACTTACAATGAGCAGTTCTTC. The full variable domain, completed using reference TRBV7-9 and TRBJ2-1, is DTGVSQNPRHKITKRGQNVTFRCDPISEHNRLYWYRQTLGQGPEFLTYFQNEAQLEKSRLLSDRFSAERPKGSFSTLEIQRTEQGDSAMYLCASSLDTYNEQFFGPGTRLTVL.

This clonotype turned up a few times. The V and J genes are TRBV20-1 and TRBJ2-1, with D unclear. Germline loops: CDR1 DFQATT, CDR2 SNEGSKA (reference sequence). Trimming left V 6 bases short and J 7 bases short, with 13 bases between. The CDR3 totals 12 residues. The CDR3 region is CSAGQHVNEQFF. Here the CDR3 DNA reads TGCAGTGCCGGGCAACATGTGAATGAGCAGTTCTTC.

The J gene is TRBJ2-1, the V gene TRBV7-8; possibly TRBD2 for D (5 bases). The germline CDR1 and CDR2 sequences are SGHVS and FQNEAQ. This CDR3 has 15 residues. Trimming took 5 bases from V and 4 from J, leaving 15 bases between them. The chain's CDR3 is CASSPFGLIYNEQFF. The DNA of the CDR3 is TGTGCCAGCAGCCCTTTTGGACTTATTTACAATGAGCAGTTCTTC.

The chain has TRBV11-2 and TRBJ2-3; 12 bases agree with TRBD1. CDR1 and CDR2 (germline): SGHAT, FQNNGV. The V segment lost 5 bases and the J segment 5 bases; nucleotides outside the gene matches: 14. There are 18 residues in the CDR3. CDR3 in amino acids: CASSGLPGQGAAVDTQYF. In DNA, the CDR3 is TGTGCCAGCAGCGGCCTCCCGGGACAGGGGGCCGCCGTAGATACGCAGTATTTT.

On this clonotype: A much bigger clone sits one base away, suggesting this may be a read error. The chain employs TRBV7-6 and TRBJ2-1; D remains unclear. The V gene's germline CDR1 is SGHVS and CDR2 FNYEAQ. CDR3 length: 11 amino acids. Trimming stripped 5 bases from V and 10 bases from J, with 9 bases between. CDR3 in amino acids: CASSLFSEQFF. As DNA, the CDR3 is TGTGCCAGCAGCCTATTCTCCGAGCAGTTCTTC.

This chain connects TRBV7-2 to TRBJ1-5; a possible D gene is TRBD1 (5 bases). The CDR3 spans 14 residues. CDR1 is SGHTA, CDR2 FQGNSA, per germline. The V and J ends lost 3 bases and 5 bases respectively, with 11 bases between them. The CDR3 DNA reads TGTGCCAGCAGCTTTCCGACAGCGCATCAGCCCCAGCATTTT. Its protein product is CASSFPTAHQPQHF.